This T cell receptor (beta chain) was recovered during a study of blood T cell repertoires in COVID-19. Germline CDR1 reads SGHRS; CDR2 reads YFSETQ. V lost 4 bases to trimming and J lost 10 bases; unmatched junction nucleotides: 15. CDR3 length: 16 residues. The table came from immunoSEQ multiplex PCR; TCRdb's copy has only in-frame clones and leaves some out. The table shows 40,000 to 60,000 clones, with about nine tenths occurring only once. The chain couples TRBV5-1 to TRBJ1-2, with 11 bases lining up with TRBD1. This sequence originates from a woman over 75 with COVID-19, enrolled during active disease. The source material was peripheral blood. CDR3 region: CASSLGQGVSDLAYTF. CDR3 DNA sequence: TGCGCCAGCAGCCTGGGACAGGGGGTGTCGGACTTGGCCTACACCTTC.